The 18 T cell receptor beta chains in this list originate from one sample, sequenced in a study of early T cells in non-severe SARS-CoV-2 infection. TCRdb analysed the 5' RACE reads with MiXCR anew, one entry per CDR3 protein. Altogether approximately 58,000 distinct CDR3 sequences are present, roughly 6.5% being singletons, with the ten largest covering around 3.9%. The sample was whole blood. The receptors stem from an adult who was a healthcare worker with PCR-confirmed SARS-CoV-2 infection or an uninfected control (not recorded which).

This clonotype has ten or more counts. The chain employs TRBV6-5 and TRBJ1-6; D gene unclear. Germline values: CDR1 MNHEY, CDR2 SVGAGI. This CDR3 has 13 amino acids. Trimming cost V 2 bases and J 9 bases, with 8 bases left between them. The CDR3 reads CASSYSFGSPLHF. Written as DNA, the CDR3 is TGTGCCAGCAGTTACAGTTTTGGTTCACCCCTCCACTTT.

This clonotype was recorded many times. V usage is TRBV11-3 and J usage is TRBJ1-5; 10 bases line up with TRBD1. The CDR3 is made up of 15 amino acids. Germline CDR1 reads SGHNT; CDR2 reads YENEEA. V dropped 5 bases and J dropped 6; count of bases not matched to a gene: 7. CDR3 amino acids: CASSTGTGEGQPQHF. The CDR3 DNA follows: TGTGCCAGCAGCACAGGGACAGGGGAGGGTCAGCCCCAGCATTTT.

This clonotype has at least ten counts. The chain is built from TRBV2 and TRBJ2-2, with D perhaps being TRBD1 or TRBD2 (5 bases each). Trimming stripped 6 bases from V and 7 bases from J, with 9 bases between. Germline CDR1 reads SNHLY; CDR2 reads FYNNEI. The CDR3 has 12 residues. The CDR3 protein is CASRMGVGELFF. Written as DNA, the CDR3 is TGTGCCAGCAGAATGGGGGTCGGGGAGCTGTTTTTT.

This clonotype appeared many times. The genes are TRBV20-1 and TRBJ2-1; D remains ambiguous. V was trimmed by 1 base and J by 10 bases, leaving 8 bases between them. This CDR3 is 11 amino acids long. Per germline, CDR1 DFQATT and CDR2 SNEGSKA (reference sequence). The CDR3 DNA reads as TGCAGTGCTAGAGGGGTAGGCGAGCAGTTCTTC. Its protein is CSARGVGEQFF.

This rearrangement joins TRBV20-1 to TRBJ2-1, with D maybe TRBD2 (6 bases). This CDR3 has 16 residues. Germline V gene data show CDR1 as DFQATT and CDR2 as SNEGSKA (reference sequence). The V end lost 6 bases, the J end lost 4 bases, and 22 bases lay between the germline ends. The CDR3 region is CSARLSGVGLYNEQFF. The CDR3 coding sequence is TGCAGTGCCAGACTTAGCGGTGTAGGGCTGTACAATGAGCAGTTCTTC.

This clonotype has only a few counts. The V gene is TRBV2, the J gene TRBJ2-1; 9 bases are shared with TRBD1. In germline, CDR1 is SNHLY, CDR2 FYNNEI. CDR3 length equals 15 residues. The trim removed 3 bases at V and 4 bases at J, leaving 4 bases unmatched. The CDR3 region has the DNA TGTGCCAGCAGTGAGGGGGGACAGGGTTACAATGAGCAGTTCTTC. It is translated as CASSEGGQGYNEQFF.

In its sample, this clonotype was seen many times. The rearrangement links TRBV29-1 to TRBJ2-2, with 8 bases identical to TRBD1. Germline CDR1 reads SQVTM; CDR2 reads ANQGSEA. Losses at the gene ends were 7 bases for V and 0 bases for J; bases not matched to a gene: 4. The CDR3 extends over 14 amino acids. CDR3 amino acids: CSGKDRANTGELFF. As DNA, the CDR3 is TGCAGCGGAAAGGACAGGGCGAACACCGGGGAGCTGTTTTTT.

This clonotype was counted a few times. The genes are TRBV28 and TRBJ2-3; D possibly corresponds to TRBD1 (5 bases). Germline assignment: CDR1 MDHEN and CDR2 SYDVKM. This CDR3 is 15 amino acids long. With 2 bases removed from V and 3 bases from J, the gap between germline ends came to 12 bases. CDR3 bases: TGTGCCAGCAGTTTAACACAGGCGAGAACAGATACGCAGTATTTT. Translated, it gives CASSLTQARTDTQYF.

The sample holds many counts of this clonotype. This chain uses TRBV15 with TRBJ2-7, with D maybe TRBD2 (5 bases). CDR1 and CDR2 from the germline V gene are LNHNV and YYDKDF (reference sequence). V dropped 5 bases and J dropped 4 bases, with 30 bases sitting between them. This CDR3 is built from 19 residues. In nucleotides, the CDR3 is TGTGCCACCAGCTCTAGATTCGGGGTTGGCCCCCCGACCGTTTACGAGCAGTACTTC. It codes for CATSSRFGVGPPTVYEQYF.

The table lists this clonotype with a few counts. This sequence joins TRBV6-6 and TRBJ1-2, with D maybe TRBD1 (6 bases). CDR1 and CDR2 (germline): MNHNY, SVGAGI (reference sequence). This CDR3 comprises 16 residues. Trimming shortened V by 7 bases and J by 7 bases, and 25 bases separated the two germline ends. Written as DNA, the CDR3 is TGTGCCAGCACCCTGAGTCCCCGCGGGGGCGGTGGTGGCTACACCTTC. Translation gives CASTLSPRGGGGGYTF.

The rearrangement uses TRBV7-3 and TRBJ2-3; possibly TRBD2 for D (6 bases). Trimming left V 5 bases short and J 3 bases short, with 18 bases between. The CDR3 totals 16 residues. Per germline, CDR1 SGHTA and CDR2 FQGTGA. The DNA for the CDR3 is TGTGCCAGCAGCCCGACGACTACGGCGGGGACAGATACGCAGTATTTT. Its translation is CASSPTTTAGTDTQYF.

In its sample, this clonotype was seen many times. Here the CDR3 DNA reads TGTGCCAGCAGCCAGGGCGCGGACACAGATACGCAGTATTTT. Translating it yields CASSQGADTDTQYF. V gene TRBV6-5 combines with J gene TRBJ2-3; D might be TRBD1 (5 bases). V was shortened by 6 bases and J by 2 bases, with 12 bases between the two germline ends. Germline V gene lookup returns CDR1 MNHEY and CDR2 SVGAGI. The CDR3 totals 14 residues.

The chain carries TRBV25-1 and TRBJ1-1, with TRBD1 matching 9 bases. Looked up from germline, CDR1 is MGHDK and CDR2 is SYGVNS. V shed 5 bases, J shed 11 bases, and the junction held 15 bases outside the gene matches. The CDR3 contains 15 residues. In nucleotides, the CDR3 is TGTGCCAGCAGTACCCGGGACAGGGTCCCCACGGCGGCTTTCTTT. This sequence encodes CASSTRDRVPTAAFF.

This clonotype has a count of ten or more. The CDR3 loop reads CASSDISDEQYF. The CDR3 DNA is TGCGCCAGCAGCGACATCTCGGACGAGCAGTACTTC. The chain recombines TRBV10-1 with TRBJ2-7; the D is unclear. CDR1 is WNHNN and CDR2 is SYGVQD in the germline V gene (reference sequence). V was trimmed by 6 bases and J by 5 bases, leaving 11 bases between them. This CDR3 spans 12 amino acids.

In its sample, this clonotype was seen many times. The CDR3 DNA reads as TGTGCCAGCAGTTATCATCTGGACAGGGTACAAGAGACCCAGTACTTC. This gives the protein CASSYHLDRVQETQYF. V is TRBV6-2 or TRBV6-3 and J is TRBJ2-5; 8 bases align to TRBD1. CDR3 size: 16 residues. J was trimmed by 2 bases and V by 3 bases; bases with no gene match: 8. Looked up from germline, CDR1 is MNHEY and CDR2 is SVGEGT.

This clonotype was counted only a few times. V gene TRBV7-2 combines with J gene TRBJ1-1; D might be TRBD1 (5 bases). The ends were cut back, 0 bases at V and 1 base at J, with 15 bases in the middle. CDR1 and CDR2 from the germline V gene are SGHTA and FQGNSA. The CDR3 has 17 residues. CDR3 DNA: TGTGCCAGCAGCTTAGCGGGGACCACCCCGAGGAACACTGAAGCTTTCTTT. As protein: CASSLAGTTPRNTEAFF.

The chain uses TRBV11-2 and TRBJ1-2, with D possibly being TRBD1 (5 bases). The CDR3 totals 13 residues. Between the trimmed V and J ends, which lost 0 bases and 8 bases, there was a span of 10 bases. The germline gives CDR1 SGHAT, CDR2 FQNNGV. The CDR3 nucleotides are TGTGCCAGCAGCTTAGATAATGGGGACGGCTACACCTTC. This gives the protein CASSLDNGDGYTF.

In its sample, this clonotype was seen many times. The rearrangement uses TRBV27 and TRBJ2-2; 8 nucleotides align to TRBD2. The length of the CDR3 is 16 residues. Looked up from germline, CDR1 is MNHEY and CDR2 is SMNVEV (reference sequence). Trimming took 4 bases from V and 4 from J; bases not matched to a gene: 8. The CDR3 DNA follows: TGTGCCAGCAGTTCACCGGGACTAGGGGGCACCGGGGAGCTGTTTTTT. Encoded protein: CASSSPGLGGTGELFF.